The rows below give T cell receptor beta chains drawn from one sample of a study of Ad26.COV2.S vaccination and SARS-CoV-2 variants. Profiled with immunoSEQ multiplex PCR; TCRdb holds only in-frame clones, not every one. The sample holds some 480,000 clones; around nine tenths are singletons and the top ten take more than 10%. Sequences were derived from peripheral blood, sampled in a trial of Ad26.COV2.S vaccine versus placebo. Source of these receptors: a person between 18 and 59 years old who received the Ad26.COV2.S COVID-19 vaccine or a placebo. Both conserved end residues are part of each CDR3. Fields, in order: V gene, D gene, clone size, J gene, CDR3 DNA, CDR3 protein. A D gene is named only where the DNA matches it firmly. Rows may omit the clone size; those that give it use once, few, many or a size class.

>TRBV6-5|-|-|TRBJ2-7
TGTGCCAGCAGACGACAGGGAGGCCTCTACGAGCAGTACTTC
CASRRQGGLYEQYF
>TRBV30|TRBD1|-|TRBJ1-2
TGTGCCTGGAGTGTACTCCCGGGGAGGGGGCAGAACTATGGCTACACCTTC
CAWSVLPGRGQNYGYTF
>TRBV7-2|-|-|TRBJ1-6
TGTGCCAGCAGCTTATCAAGGTGGGGCCTTGGGAATAATTCACCCCTCCACTTT
CASSLSRWGLGNNSPLHF
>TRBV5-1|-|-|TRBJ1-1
TGCGCCAGCAGGTCATTTGGCGGGCAGACTGAAGCTTTCTTT
CASRSFGGQTEAFF
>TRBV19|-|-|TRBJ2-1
TGTGCCAGTAGTATCAAGGGTTGGGCGTCTGAGCAGTTCTTC
CASSIKGWASEQFF
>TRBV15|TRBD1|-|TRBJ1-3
TGTGCCACCAGCATGGACAGGGTTTCTGGAAACACCATATATTTT
CATSMDRVSGNTIYF
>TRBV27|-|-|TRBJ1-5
TGTGCCAGCAGTTCGACCCACAATCAGCCCCAGCATTTT
CASSSTHNQPQHF
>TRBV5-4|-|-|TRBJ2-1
TGTGCCAGCAGCTTGGTCCAGAGGAATGAGCAGTTCTTC
CASSLVQRNEQFF
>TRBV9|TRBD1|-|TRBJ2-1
TGTGCCAGCAGCGTAGCCGGGGACAGGTATAACAATGAGCAGTTCTTC
CASSVAGDRYNNEQFF
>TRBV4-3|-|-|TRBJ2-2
TGCGCCAGCAGCCAAAGTCCCACCGGGGAGCTGTTTTTT
CASSQSPTGELFF
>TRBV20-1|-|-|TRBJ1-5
TGCAGTGCTAGTTCCGGGGTCAATCAGCCCCAGCATTTT
CSASSGVNQPQHF
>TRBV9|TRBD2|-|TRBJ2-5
TGTGCCAGCGGGTTCGCGGGAGGGCCAGGGGAGACCCAGTACTTC
CASGFAGGPGETQYF
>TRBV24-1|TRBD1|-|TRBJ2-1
TGTGCCACCAGTGATTGGACAGGGCCAGCCTACAATGAGCAGTTCTTC
CATSDWTGPAYNEQFF
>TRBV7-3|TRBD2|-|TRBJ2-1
TGTGCCAGCAGCTCAACTAGCGGGAGCTCCTACAATGAGCAGTTCTTC
CASSSTSGSSYNEQFF
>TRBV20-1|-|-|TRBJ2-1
TGCAGTGCTAGTATTCAGCACGGGGAGCAGTTCTTC
CSASIQHGEQFF
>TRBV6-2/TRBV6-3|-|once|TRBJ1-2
TGTGCCAGCAGTCTGACCGGGAACTATGGCTACACCTTC
CASSLTGNYGYTF
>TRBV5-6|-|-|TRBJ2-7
TGTGCCAGCAGTAAGCAGTACTTC
CASSKQYF
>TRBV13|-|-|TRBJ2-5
TGTGCCAGCAGCTACCCAGAGTACCAAGAGACCCAGTACTTC
CASSYPEYQETQYF
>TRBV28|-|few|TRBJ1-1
TGTGCCAGCAGTCCCCAAGCCCTGGAAGCTTTCTTT
CASSPQALEAFF
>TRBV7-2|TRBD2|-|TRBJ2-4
TGTGCCAGCGTACAGGATAGCGGGAGGGCCATAAACATTCAGTACTTC
CASVQDSGRAINIQYF
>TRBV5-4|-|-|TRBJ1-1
TGTGCCAGCAGCCCGGGGTCCGGGGGTGGCACTGAAGCTTTCTTT
CASSPGSGGGTEAFF
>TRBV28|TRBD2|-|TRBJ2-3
TGTGCCAGCAGCAGAACAACTAGCGTTAGCACAGATACGCAGTATTTT
CASSRTTSVSTDTQYF
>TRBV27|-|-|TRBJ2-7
TGTGCCAGCAGTTCCCCCTCCAGGCGATCCTCCTACGAGCAGTACTTC
CASSSPSRRSSYEQYF
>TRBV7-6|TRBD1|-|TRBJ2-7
TGTGCCAGCAGCTCACAGGGGTTTTACGAGCAGTACTTC
CASSSQGFYEQYF
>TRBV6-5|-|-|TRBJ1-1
TGTGCCAGCAGATGGATCCCGAGCGCTGAAGCTTTCTTT
CASRWIPSAEAFF
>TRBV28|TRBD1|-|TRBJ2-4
TGTGCCAGCAGTTCATCCGGGACAGGGTACAAAAACATTCAGTACTTC
CASSSSGTGYKNIQYF
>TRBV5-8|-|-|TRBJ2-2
TGTGCCAGCAGCTTGGGACAGATCGATACCGGGGAGCTGTTTTTT
CASSLGQIDTGELFF
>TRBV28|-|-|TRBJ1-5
TGTGCCAGCAGTTTGGGATACAGGGTTCAGCCCCAGCATTTT
CASSLGYRVQPQHF